The 23 T cell receptor beta chains given below trace back to one sample, sequenced in a study of OX40 agonist ivuxolimab in advanced cancers. Profiling relied on immunoSEQ multiplex PCR, and the TCRdb table lists in-frame clones only, not all of them. The table has about 58,000 clones, nearly 90% seen once. The sequences come from CD4+ or CD8+ T cells sorted from blood, collected in a trial of the OX40 agonist ivuxolimab. The receptors come from an adult with an advanced solid tumor such as melanoma, head and neck, liver or kidney cancer.

CDR3 sequence reads: CASSLRTGPNTEAFF. The CDR3 bases are TGTGCCAGCAGCTTAAGAACAGGACCGAACACTGAAGCTTTCTTT. The genes are TRBV7-9 and TRBJ1-1; D is perhaps TRBD1 (5 bases). The length of the CDR3 is 15 residues. Germline V gives CDR1 SEHNR, CDR2 FQNEAQ (reference sequence). The germline V and J ends were trimmed by 2 bases and 1 base, with 11 bases remaining between them.

The chain recombines TRBV2 with TRBJ2-3, with D possibly being TRBD2 (5 bases). The CDR3 consists of 16 residues. Germline assignment: CDR1 SNHLY and CDR2 FYNNEI. Deletions cut 4 bases from V and 0 bases from J, with 14 bases between. Written as DNA, the CDR3 is TGTGCCAGCAGTGGCCCCCGAGGGCTCAGCACAGATACGCAGTATTTT. This translates into CASSGPRGLSTDTQYF.

The genes are TRBV19 and TRBJ1-2, with D possibly TRBD1 on 5 matching bases. V was clipped by 9 bases and J by 4 bases, with 24 bases between them. Per germline, CDR1 LNHDA and CDR2 SQIVND (reference sequence). The CDR3 length is 16 residues. This CDR3 reads CASHSGGGPLVYGYTF. CDR3 in DNA: TGTGCCAGCCACTCTGGGGGGGGACCTCTGGTCTATGGCTACACCTTC.

J is TRBJ1-6 and V is TRBV28; 7 bases agree with TRBD1. Germline CDR1 and CDR2: MDHEN and SYDVKM. V trimming: 5 bases; J trimming: 5 bases; junction bases outside the gene matches: 3. The CDR3 covers 14 residues. The CDR3 coding sequence is TGTGCCAGCAGTGTGGGACAGCATAATTCACCCCTCCACTTT. Its translation: CASSVGQHNSPLHF.

V is TRBV11-2 and J is TRBJ2-7, with a possible D match to TRBD2 (6 bases). CDR1 is SGHAT, CDR2 FQNNGV, per germline. The CDR3 loop spans 14 amino acids. V lost 3 bases and J lost 0, with 9 bases in between. The chain's CDR3 is CASSFRGLSYEQYF. For the CDR3, the DNA is TGTGCCAGCAGCTTCCGGGGACTCTCCTACGAGCAGTACTTC.

The chain uses TRBV9 and TRBJ1-2, with TRBD1 as a possible D gene (5 bases). In germline, CDR1 is SGDLS, CDR2 YYNGEE. Trimming stripped 0 bases from V and 7 bases from J, with 22 bases between. CDR3 length: 17 amino acids. CDR3 nucleotides: TGTGCCAGCAGCGTAGAGTTTGACGGCAATTCGAGGGGTGGCTACACCTTC. This sequence encodes CASSVEFDGNSRGGYTF.

This clone was detected only once. This chain links TRBV28 with TRBJ1-6, with 9 bases matching TRBD1. Germline lookup yields CDR1 MDHEN and CDR2 SYDVKM. Trimming cost V 5 bases and J 10 bases; bases outside gene matches: 9. CDR3 size: 15 residues. The CDR3 nucleotides are TGTGCCAGCAGTGTCCCCGGGACAGGGCGGTCACCCCTCCACTTT. It yields the protein CASSVPGTGRSPLHF. Complete variable domain (other parts from reference TRBV28 and TRBJ1-6): DVKVTQSSRYLVKRTGEKVFLECVQDMDHENMFWYRQDPGLGLRLIYFSYDVKMKEKGDIPEGYSVSREKKERFSLILESASTNQTSMYLCASSVPGTGRSPLHFGNGTRLTVT.

The V gene is TRBV4-3, the J gene TRBJ1-2; D possibly corresponds to TRBD1 (6 bases). Per the germline V gene, CDR1 is LGHNA and CDR2 is YSLEER. V lost 4 bases, J lost 2 bases, and 14 bases lay in between. This CDR3 region has 15 residues. The CDR3 sequence: CASSPTWDKNYGYTF. The CDR3 DNA reads as TGCGCCAGCAGCCCTACCTGGGACAAGAACTATGGCTACACCTTC.

This clone was counted a single time. The chain combines TRBV6-1 with TRBJ2-5; possibly TRBD2 for D (6 bases). The J call is in doubt because the DNA end fits TRBJ2-7 better. Germline-derived CDR1 and CDR2 are MNHNS and SASEGT. This CDR3 is built from 12 residues. CDR3 coding DNA: TGTGCCAGCGGGGGGACCGCAGTCGAGCAGTACTTC. It translates to CASGGTAVEQYF.

The chain joins TRBV18 to TRBJ2-7; D gene unclear. V was cut by 4 bases and J by 2 bases, with 9 bases left in between. CDR3 size: 13 residues. Per the germline V gene, CDR1 is KGHSH and CDR2 is LQKENI. The CDR3 is CASSRPDTYEQYV. CDR3 in DNA: TGTGCCAGCTCACGCCCAGACACCTACGAGCAGTACGTC.

The V gene is TRBV14, the J gene TRBJ2-1; no clear D. CDR3 size: 13 residues. The germline V and J ends were trimmed by 1 base and 5 bases, with 6 bases remaining between them. The V gene's germline CDR1 is SGHDN and CDR2 FVKESK. The DNA for the CDR3 is TGTGCCAGCAGCCAAGTATGGAACAATGAGCAGTTCTTC. It is translated as CASSQVWNNEQFF.

The V gene is TRBV5-6, the J gene TRBJ1-5; D remains unclear. The CDR3 is 15 amino acids. In germline, CDR1 is SGHDT, CDR2 YYEEEE. The V end was cut by 0 bases, the J end by 0 bases, with 7 bases between. CDR3 loop: CASSLGAYSNQPQHF. The CDR3 nucleotides read TGTGCCAGCAGCTTGGGAGCCTATAGCAATCAGCCCCAGCATTTT.

This chain connects TRBV28 to TRBJ1-6; TRBD1 agrees at 8 bases. The CDR3 runs 16 residues. Germline CDR1 is MDHEN and CDR2 is SYDVKM. Trimming cost V 3 bases and J 7 bases; bases outside gene matches: 8. CDR3 residues: CASSFRGPVGNSPLHF. DNA for the CDR3: TGTGCCAGCAGTTTCAGGGGGCCCGTCGGGAATTCACCCCTCCACTTT.

The genes are TRBV19 and TRBJ1-2, with D perhaps TRBD1 (5 bases). Germline CDR1 LNHDA, CDR2 SQIVND (reference sequence). This CDR3 has 14 residues. V was shortened by 6 bases and J by 4 bases, with 15 bases between the two germline ends. Written as DNA, the CDR3 is TGTGCCAGTAGCCCTGGGGCGTTCTCCTATGGCTACACCTTC. Translating gives CASSPGAFSYGYTF.

V usage is TRBV7-6 and J usage is TRBJ2-3, with no clear D. CDR3 length: 14 amino acids. CDR1 SGHVS and CDR2 FNYEAQ come from the germline V gene. V was cut by 1 base and J by 3 bases, with 8 bases left in between. For the CDR3, the DNA is TGTGCCAGCAGCTTAGGGTTGCTTACAGATACGCAGTATTTT. This gives the protein CASSLGLLTDTQYF.

The count of this clone is one. This same CDR3 is encoded by further DNA sequences in the sample. This sequence joins TRBV9 and TRBJ1-5; perhaps TRBD1 as D (5 bases). In germline, CDR1 is SGDLS, CDR2 YYNGEE. The V end lost 3 bases, the J end lost 4 bases, and 14 bases lay between the germline ends. The CDR3 consists of 15 residues. DNA for the CDR3: TGTGCCAGCAGCGAAACACAGGACCCAAATCAGCCCCAGCATTTT. This encodes CASSETQDPNQPQHF.

The rearrangement links TRBV7-8 to TRBJ1-2; TRBD1 matches at 7 bases. After removal of 2 bases from V and 6 bases from J, the junction contained 9 bases not matched to a gene. Germline assignment: CDR1 SGHVS and CDR2 FQNEAQ. CDR3 size: 15 residues. The CDR3 coding sequence is TGTGCCAGCAGCTTATCAGGGGGGCGTCGGAATGGCTACACCTTC. It codes for CASSLSGGRRNGYTF.

The J gene is TRBJ2-1, the V gene TRBV7-9; D possibly uses TRBD1 or TRBD2 (6 bases each). Germline V gives CDR1 SEHNR, CDR2 FQNEAQ (reference sequence). The CDR3 totals 15 residues. Trimming cost V 3 bases and J 5 bases, with 14 bases left between them. The DNA for the CDR3 is TGTGCCAGCAGCTTTGGAGAGGGGGGCAACAATGAGCAGTTCTTC. Translated: CASSFGEGGNNEQFF.

This clone has just a few counts. This chain uses TRBV7-2 with TRBJ1-2; D perhaps matches TRBD1 (5 bases). V was trimmed by 6 bases and J by 5 bases, leaving 13 bases between them. The CDR3 covers 13 residues. Germline lookup yields CDR1 SGHTA and CDR2 FQGNSA. The CDR3: CASRPQENYGYTF. The CDR3 DNA reads TGTGCCAGCAGGCCACAGGAAAATTATGGCTACACCTTC.

In the case of this clone: Within the sample, other DNA sequences also encode this same CDR3. The genes are TRBV5-6 and TRBJ1-5; D gene unclear. CDR3 length equals 13 residues. V was pared by 2 bases and J by 1 base, with 4 bases between. Germline V gene data show CDR1 as SGHDT and CDR2 as YYEEEE. The DNA of the CDR3 is TGTGCCAGCAGCTTAGGCAGCAATCAGCCCCAGCATTTT. Protein product: CASSLGSNQPQHF.

The V call is TRBV9, the J call TRBJ2-1; weak D call: TRBD2 (5 bases). The germline CDR1 and CDR2 sequences are SGDLS and YYNGEE. The CDR3 has 15 residues. V dropped 4 bases and J dropped 0 bases, with 11 bases sitting between them. The CDR3 DNA reads TGTGCCAGCAGCCGGGGAGCGAGCTCCTACAATGAGCAGTTCTTC. It codes for CASSRGASSYNEQFF.

In its sample, this clone was seen once. V usage is TRBV27 and J usage is TRBJ2-7; TRBD1 matches at 8 bases. J was trimmed by 2 bases and V by 5 bases; bases with no gene match: 11. The CDR3 is 16 amino acids. From germline, CDR1 is MNHEY and CDR2 SMNVEV (reference sequence). The CDR3, as DNA: TGTGCCAGCAGTCTCACCATCGGACAGGGAGCCTACGAGCAGTACTTC. This encodes CASSLTIGQGAYEQYF.

This clone was counted once. V gene TRBV7-2 combines with J gene TRBJ2-5, with D tentatively TRBD2 (5 bases). Trimming stripped 2 bases from V and 5 bases from J, with 15 bases between. This CDR3 spans 15 amino acids. Germline CDR1 is SGHTA and CDR2 is FQGNSA. The CDR3, as DNA: TGTGCCAGCAGCTTAATCCGTGGGTCGGGGGAGACCCAGTACTTC. Its protein product is CASSLIRGSGETQYF. Combining the CDR3 with reference TRBV7-2 and TRBJ2-5 gives the whole variable domain GAGVSQSPSNKVTEKGKDVELRCDPISGHTALYWYRQSLGQGLEFLIYFQGNSAPDKSGLPSDRFSAERTGGSVSTLTIQRTQQEDSAVYLCASSLIRGSGETQYFGPGTRLLVL.